These 20 T cell receptor beta chains came from one sample sequenced in a study of cytomegalovirus exposure and HLA in healthy donors. 60 Vbeta and 13 Jbeta primers were used in PCR. Assay: immunoSEQ multiplex PCR; the TCRdb copy retains only in-frame clones and omits some. The repertoire table contains 65,000 to 95,000 clones. Sequencing used PBMCs. The origin of the receptors is a female donor in good health and CMV-seropositive.

The chain employs TRBV2 and TRBJ1-1, with 8 bases aligning to TRBD1. The CDR3 is made up of 15 amino acids. V lost 8 bases, J lost 1 base, and 9 bases stayed unmatched. CDR1 and CDR2 (germline): SNHLY, FYNNEI. This CDR3 reads CASQDRVGWNTEAFF. The CDR3 DNA reads TGTGCCAGCCAGGACAGGGTAGGATGGAACACTGAAGCTTTCTTT.

This chain joins TRBV21-1 and TRBJ2-1; TRBD2 is the table's D call and was not checked against the DNA. TRBV21-1 is assigned pseudogene status. The CDR3 sequence is 16 residues long. The CDR3 loop is CASSKGPGSSYNEQFF. CDR3 sequence (DNA): TGTGCCAGCAGCAAAGGGCCGGGGAGTTCCTACAATGAGCAGTTCTTC.

The rearrangement links TRBV5-1 to TRBJ2-2; TRBD2 matches at 15 bases. The germline CDR1 and CDR2 sequences are SGHRS and YFSETQ. The V gene end was trimmed by 1 base and the J gene end by 7 bases; junction bases not matched to a gene: 8. The CDR3 covers 18 residues. The CDR3 loop is CASSLRTSGGVKIGELFF. The CDR3 bases are TGCGCCAGCAGCTTGAGGACTAGCGGGGGGGTCAAGATCGGGGAGCTGTTTTTT.

V usage is TRBV4-1 and J usage is TRBJ1-3, with D tentatively TRBD1 (6 bases). V lost 2 bases to trimming and J lost 0 bases, with 11 bases between them. CDR1 and CDR2 (germline): MGHRA, YSYEKL. This CDR3 has 16 residues. CDR3 in amino acids: CASSQPGQSSGNTIYF. CDR3 in DNA: TGCGCCAGCAGCCAACCCGGACAGAGCTCTGGAAACACCATATATTTT.

This chain uses TRBV4-1 with TRBJ2-7, with 12 positions matching TRBD2. The CDR3 is made up of 19 amino acids. The germline V gene encodes CDR1 MGHRA and CDR2 YSYEKL. J was trimmed by 4 bases and V by 3 bases; bases with no gene match: 16. CDR3 in amino acids: CASSHPSTQLAGGRYEQYF. The CDR3 DNA reads as TGCGCCAGCAGCCACCCCTCCACTCAACTAGCGGGAGGTCGATACGAGCAGTACTTC.

As concerns this clone: An end of the junction does not agree with germline; a read error may underlie this. This chain links TRBV6-5 with TRBJ1-2; the match to TRBD1 covers 7 bases. CDR1 MNHEY and CDR2 SVGAGI come from the germline V gene. The CDR3 sequence is 12 residues long. CDR3 protein: CASSLWTGPTEF. The CDR3 DNA follows: TGTGCCAGCAGCCTCTGGACAGGCCCTACCGAGTTC.

The chain's CDR3 is CASRLTEANTEAFF. As DNA, the CDR3 is TGTGCCAGCAGACTGACAGAAGCGAACACTGAAGCTTTCTTT. The chain couples TRBV2 to TRBJ1-1; possibly TRBD1 for D (5 bases). V was shortened by 6 bases and J by 1 base, with 12 bases between the two germline ends. This CDR3 region has 14 residues. Germline V gene data show CDR1 as SNHLY and CDR2 as FYNNEI. Using reference TRBV2 and TRBJ1-1 for the parts outside the CDR3, the full variable domain is EPEVTQTPSHQVTQMGQEVILRCVPISNHLYFYWYRQILGQKVEFLVSFYNNEISEKSEIFDDQFSVERPDGSNFTLKIRSTKLEDSAMYFCASRLTEANTEAFFGQGTRLTVV.

The chain couples TRBV5-1 to TRBJ2-1; TRBD2 agrees at 8 bases. After removal of 2 bases from V and 5 bases from J, the junction contained 6 bases not matched to a gene. The CDR3 loop spans 15 amino acids. From germline, CDR1 is SGHRS and CDR2 YFSETQ. The CDR3 nucleotides are TGCGCCAGCAGCTTACGGGGGGGCCTGAACAATGAGCAGTTCTTC. Translating gives CASSLRGGLNNEQFF.

The chain joins TRBV4-1 to TRBJ1-1; D perhaps matches TRBD1 (6 bases). The germline V and J ends were trimmed by 0 bases and 5 bases, with 10 bases remaining between them. The CDR3 contains 14 residues. CDR1 and CDR2 from the germline V gene are MGHRA and YSYEKL. CDR3 region: CASSQDRGGTEAFF. In nucleotides, the CDR3 is TGCGCCAGCAGCCAAGACAGGGGAGGGACTGAAGCTTTCTTT.

This chain links TRBV29-1 with TRBJ1-1, with 11 bases matching TRBD1. The CDR3 covers 15 residues. V shed 6 bases and J 1 base; nucleotides not matched to a gene: 7. The germline gives CDR1 SQVTM, CDR2 ANQGSEA. This CDR3 reads CSVGGTGGKNTEAFF. Here the CDR3 DNA reads TGCAGCGTAGGTGGGACAGGGGGAAAGAACACTGAAGCTTTCTTT.

The rearrangement uses TRBV19 and TRBJ2-3; 9 bases map to TRBD2. Germline V gene lookup returns CDR1 LNHDA and CDR2 SQIVND (reference sequence). CDR3 length: 16 amino acids. Trimming removed 3 bases from V and 3 bases from J; junction bases left unmatched: 7. In DNA, the CDR3 is TGTGCCAGTAGTATCTTTAGCGGGAGTATGACAGATACGCAGTATTTT. Its protein product is CASSIFSGSMTDTQYF.

The chain combines TRBV19 with TRBJ1-1; 7 nucleotides agree with TRBD1. This CDR3 region has 15 residues. Germline assignment: CDR1 LNHDA and CDR2 SQIVND (reference sequence). The ends lost 5 bases at V and 5 bases at J; junction bases unmatched: 11. The CDR3 bases are TGTGCCAGTAGTCCTCGACGACAGGGCCCAACTGAAGCTTTCTTT. It translates to CASSPRRQGPTEAFF.

V usage is TRBV4-1 and J usage is TRBJ1-2, with TRBD1 identical over 9 bases. V trimming: 1 base; J trimming: 1 base; junction bases outside the gene matches: 10. The CDR3 is 18 amino acids. Germline V lookup: CDR1 MGHRA, CDR2 YSYEKL. The CDR3 protein is CASSQVLGQGFGNYGYTF. CDR3 DNA: TGCGCCAGCAGCCAAGTGTTGGGACAGGGTTTTGGTAACTATGGCTACACCTTC.

The V call is TRBV6-5, the J call TRBJ1-3; no firm D call. In germline, CDR1 is MNHEY, CDR2 SVGAGI. V dropped 6 bases and J dropped 0 bases, with 9 bases sitting between them. This CDR3 has 14 amino acids. The CDR3 DNA sequence: TGTGCCAGCAGGGAGGGCTTCTCTGGAAACACCATATATTTT. Its translation is CASREGFSGNTIYF.

The chain uses TRBV6-5 and TRBJ2-7, with D maybe TRBD2 (5 bases). The V end lost 1 base, the J end lost 4 bases, and 11 bases lay between the germline ends. The CDR3 totals 14 residues. Germline assignment: CDR1 MNHEY and CDR2 SVGAGI. CDR3 in DNA: TGTGCCAGCAGTTACTTGACTATTCCGTACGAGCAGTACTTC. Its protein product is CASSYLTIPYEQYF.

J is TRBJ2-7 and V is TRBV25-1; perhaps TRBD2 as D (5 bases). V was shortened by 1 base and J by 3 bases, with 13 bases between the two germline ends. The CDR3 has 15 amino acids. CDR1 and CDR2 from the germline V gene are MGHDK and SYGVNS. The CDR3 reads CASSELGDYNYEQYF. In nucleotides, the CDR3 is TGTGCCAGCAGTGAATTGGGAGACTACAACTACGAGCAGTACTTC.

The rearrangement uses TRBV7-9 and TRBJ2-2; TRBD1 is a possible D gene (7 bases). This CDR3 is 17 amino acids long. Germline V CDR1 and CDR2: SEHNR, FQNEAQ (reference sequence). Trimming took off 5 bases at V and 5 bases at J, with 21 bases between the two ends. The CDR3 DNA reads as TGTGCCAGCAGCAATACCGGGGGACAGTGGAGTACCGGGGAGCTGTTTTTT. Translation gives CASSNTGGQWSTGELFF.

The chain has TRBV5-1 and TRBJ2-2, with TRBD1 matching over 10 bases. V was pared by 4 bases and J by 6 bases, with 6 bases of the junction left unmatched. Per the germline V gene, CDR1 is SGHRS and CDR2 is YFSETQ. CDR3 length equals 15 residues. The CDR3 DNA sequence: TGCGCCAGCAGCCATCGACAGGGGGCGGCCGGGGAGCTGTTTTTT. Encoded protein: CASSHRQGAAGELFF.

The chain uses TRBV5-5 and TRBJ2-7, with a tentative D call TRBD2 (6 bases). V was pared by 4 bases and J by 1 base, with 12 bases between. Germline CDR1 SGHKS, CDR2 YYEKEE (reference sequence). This CDR3 is 14 amino acids long. The CDR3 DNA reads as TGTGCCAGCAGCCTATCCGGGACTTCCTACGAGCAGTACTTC. Translating it yields CASSLSGTSYEQYF. Drawing the rest from reference TRBV5-5 and TRBJ2-7, the complete variable domain is DAGVTQSPTHLIKTRGQQVTLRCSPISGHKSVSWYQQVLGQGPQFIFQYYEKEERGRGNFPDRFSARQFPNYSSELNVNALLLGDSALYLCASSLSGTSYEQYFGPGTRLTVT.

The rearrangement uses TRBV4-3 and TRBJ2-7; 8 bases align to TRBD2. The CDR3 contains 14 residues. V lost 4 bases, J lost 2 bases, and 4 bases stayed unmatched. Germline V lookup: CDR1 LGHNA, CDR2 YSLEER. The CDR3 loop is CASSPGLEAYEQYF. The CDR3 nucleotides are TGCGCCAGCAGCCCGGGACTAGAAGCCTACGAGCAGTACTTC.